These T cell receptor beta chains were read from a single sample in a study of CD8+ T cells in alopecia areata. Libraries were prepared by immunoSEQ multiplex PCR; TCRdb keeps only in-frame clonotypes and omits some of them. The sample shows over 150,000 clones, about 53% of them seen only once. Sequenced here: CD8+ T cells sorted from blood, sampled at week 24, from a patient treated with tofacitinib. The receptors were sampled from a human donor with alopecia areata. Both conserved end residues are part of each CDR3. D genes are given only for firm matches. Only part of the rows carry a size: once, few, many, or a class if the clone is expanded.

>TRBV13|TRBJ2-7|TRBD2|many
CASSFLTSGGDEQYF
TGTGCCAGCAGCTTCCTGACTAGCGGGGGGGACGAGCAGTACTTC
>TRBV7-2|TRBJ2-1|-|few
CASSFPAAGPAYNEQFF
TGTGCCAGCAGCTTCCCAGCAGCCGGGCCCGCCTACAATGAGCAGTTCTTC
>TRBV6-4|TRBJ2-1|TRBD2|few
CASSVTSGGRYNEQFF
TGTGCCAGCAGCGTTACTAGCGGGGGGCGCTACAATGAGCAGTTCTTC
>TRBV9|TRBJ1-1|-|-
CASSVAGYTEAFF
TGTGCCAGCAGCGTGGCGGGCTACACTGAAGCTTTCTTT
>TRBV5-5|TRBJ2-7|-|few
CASSLEGIRDEQYF
TGTGCCAGCAGCTTGGAAGGGATTCGGGACGAGCAGTACTTC
>TRBV5-6|TRBJ2-1|-|-
CASSLGSSSYNEQFF
TGTGCCAGCAGCCTGGGATCAAGCTCCTACAATGAGCAGTTCTTC
>TRBV6-5|TRBJ1-1|-|once
CASSYSGGEAFF
TGTGCCAGCAGTTACTCTGGGGGTGAAGCTTTCTTT
>TRBV29-1|TRBJ1-1|-|-
CSVETNTEAFF
TGCAGCGTTGAGACCAACACTGAAGCTTTCTTT
>TRBV11-2|TRBJ2-7|TRBD2|few
CASSLTSGGPSYEQYF
TGTGCCAGCAGCTTAACCAGCGGGGGGCCCTCATACGAGCAGTACTTC
>TRBV9|TRBJ2-1|TRBD2|-
CASGRTSGGDEQFF
TGTGCCAGCGGACGGACTAGCGGGGGGGATGAGCAGTTCTTC
>TRBV27|TRBJ2-7|-|-
CASSLRSGVYEQYF
TGTGCCAGCAGTTTAAGGTCCGGGGTCTACGAGCAGTACTTC
>TRBV5-1|TRBJ1-2|-|-
CASSLSQYYGYTF
TGCGCCAGCAGCTTGTCCCAGTACTATGGCTACACCTTC
>TRBV30|TRBJ2-7|-|-
CAWRIWGQTHEQYF
TGTGCCTGGCGCATCTGGGGACAAACGCACGAGCAGTACTTC
>TRBV6-6|TRBJ2-5|-|-
CASSPGSSETQYF
TGTGCCAGCAGCCCCGGGAGTTCAGAGACCCAGTACTTC
>TRBV6-5|TRBJ2-7|-|few
CASSPLGGHEQYF
TGTGCCAGCAGTCCCCTCGGGGGGCACGAGCAGTACTTC
>TRBV6-1|TRBJ1-5|-|-
CASSEIWGPNQPQHF
TGTGCCAGCAGTGAAATATGGGGTCCCAATCAGCCCCAGCATTTT
>TRBV29-1|TRBJ1-1|-|few
CSVEWAGKTVDTEAFF
TGCAGCGTTGAATGGGCAGGGAAGACGGTGGACACTGAAGCTTTCTTT
>TRBV29-1|TRBJ2-1|-|once
CSVERRYNEQFF
TGCAGCGTTGAAAGAAGGTACAATGAGCAGTTCTTC
>TRBV7-6|TRBJ2-2|-|-
CASRPGLGSNTGELFF
TGTGCCAGCAGGCCTGGACTGGGATCCAACACCGGGGAGCTGTTTTTT
>TRBV29-1|TRBJ2-2|TRBD2|-
CSVSGGTGELFF
TGCAGCGTGTCGGGAGGGACCGGGGAGCTGTTTTTT
>TRBV30|TRBJ1-2|TRBD1|-
CAWGPGGYGYTF
TGTGCCTGGGGACCAGGGGGCTATGGCTACACCTTC
>TRBV30|TRBJ1-1|-|few
CAWAPPGDLPEAFF
TGTGCCTGGGCCCCGCCAGGGGACCTACCTGAAGCTTTCTTT
>TRBV30|TRBJ1-1|-|-
CAWRENTEAFF
TGTGCCTGGAGGGAGAACACTGAAGCTTTCTTT
>TRBV5-1|TRBJ2-7|-|few
CASSLDVYEQYF
TGCGCCAGCAGCTTGGACGTCTACGAGCAGTACTTC
>TRBV7-9|TRBJ1-1|-|-
CASSSTRLQGTEAFF
TGTGCCAGCAGCTCGACGCGACTACAGGGTACTGAAGCTTTCTTT
>TRBV14|TRBJ1-2|-|-
CASSQVVDDGYTF
TGTGCCAGCAGCCAAGTCGTGGACGATGGCTACACCTTC
>TRBV29-1|TRBJ2-3|TRBD1|-
CSVEEGQGKDF
TGCAGCGTTGAAGAGGGACAGGGAAAGGATTTT
>TRBV7-3|TRBJ1-5|-|-
CASSLGINQPQHF
TGTGCCAGCAGCTTAGGGATCAATCAGCCCCAGCATTTT
>TRBV29-1|TRBJ1-2|TRBD1|few
CSVDPTGDGYTF
TGCAGCGTTGACCCGACAGGGGACGGCTACACCTTC
>TRBV30|TRBJ2-7|TRBD2|few
CAWSPGTSGGVNEQYF
TGTGCCTGGAGCCCCGGGACTAGCGGGGGTGTAAACGAGCAGTACTTC
>TRBV7-9|TRBJ1-5|TRBD1|-
CASSLTGGNQPQHF
TGTGCCAGCAGCTTAACAGGGGGCAATCAGCCCCAGCATTTT
>TRBV27|TRBJ1-2|-|-
CASSPGPSYPYGYTF
TGTGCCAGCAGTCCGGGGCCCTCCTACCCCTATGGCTACACCTTC
>TRBV15|TRBJ1-4|TRBD1|-
CATSRARDRENEKLFF
TGTGCCACCAGCAGAGCTCGGGACAGGGAAAATGAAAAACTGTTTTTT